What follows are 21 T cell receptor beta chains derived from one specimen sequenced in a study of CD8+ T cells in alopecia areata. The sequencing template was cDNA reverse transcribed from extracted RNA. The repertoire was sequenced with immunoSEQ multiplex PCR; TCRdb's copy has only in-frame clones and lacks some. The top ten hold roughly 11% of the sample, which has some 150,000 clones, about 72% seen once. This material consisted of CD8+ T cells sorted from blood, taken at week 0. The receptor source for this set is a human donor with alopecia areata.

The chain links TRBV7-8 to TRBJ1-5, with a possible D match to TRBD1 (6 bases). The CDR3 has 14 residues. V was trimmed by 2 bases and J by 7 bases, leaving 12 bases between them. In germline, CDR1 is SGHVS, CDR2 FQNEAQ. CDR3 residues: CASSLSRGPQPQHF. The CDR3 region has the DNA TGTGCCAGCAGCTTAAGCAGGGGCCCCCAGCCCCAGCATTTT.

The chain joins TRBV7-6 to TRBJ2-1; D remains ambiguous. CDR1 is SGHVS, CDR2 FNYEAQ, per germline. The CDR3 runs 14 residues. The ends were cut back, 1 base at V and 6 bases at J, with 10 bases in the middle. The CDR3 here is CASSLVEARNEQFF. CDR3 sequence (DNA): TGTGCCAGCAGCTTAGTAGAAGCTCGCAATGAGCAGTTCTTC.

A remark on this clone: Other DNA sequences from this sample encode an identical CDR3 as well. The J gene is TRBJ2-7, the V gene TRBV5-6, with TRBD2 as a possible D gene (6 bases). Per the germline V gene, CDR1 is SGHDT and CDR2 is YYEEEE. V dropped 2 bases and J dropped 1 base, with 7 bases sitting between them. CDR3 length: 13 residues. This chain's CDR3 is CASSFGGSYEQYF. The CDR3 nucleotides read TGTGCCAGCAGCTTCGGGGGATCCTACGAGCAGTACTTC.

This sequence joins TRBV30 and TRBJ2-3, with D unresolved. The CDR3 length is 15 residues. Trimming shortened V by 0 bases and J by 2 bases, and 12 bases separated the two germline ends. Germline V lookup: CDR1 GTSNPN, CDR2 SVGIG (reference sequence). The CDR3 coding sequence is TGTGCCTGGAGTGTAACTGGCTCAGACACAGATACGCAGTATTTT. Encoded protein: CAWSVTGSDTDTQYF. Based on the CDR3 plus reference TRBV30 and TRBJ2-3, the full variable domain is SQTIHQWPATLVQPVGSPLSLECTVEGTSNPNLYWYRQAAGRGLQLLFYSVGIGQISSEVPQNLSASRPQDRQFILSSKKLLLSDSGFYLCAWSVTGSDTDTQYFGPGTRLTVL.

In regard to this clone: Distinct nucleotide sequences in the sample also encode this CDR3. CDR3 nucleotides: TGCGCCAGCAGCTTGGGTGGCACAGATACGCAGTATTTT. This gives the protein CASSLGGTDTQYF. The chain combines TRBV5-1 with TRBJ2-3; no clear D gene. The V end lost 0 bases, the J end lost 1 base, and 3 bases lay between the germline ends. Germline values: CDR1 SGHRS, CDR2 YFSETQ. The CDR3 runs to 13 residues. The full variable domain, in which reference TRBV5-1 and TRBJ2-3 provide the parts outside the CDR3, is KAGVTQTPRYLIKTRGQQVTLSCSPISGHRSVSWYQQTPGQGLQFLFEYFSETQRNKGNFPGRFSGRQFSNSRSEMNVSTLELGDSALYLCASSLGGTDTQYFGPGTRLTVL.

This sequence joins TRBV7-9 and TRBJ2-5; maybe TRBD1 (6 bases). The CDR3 is 15 amino acids. The germline gives CDR1 SEHNR, CDR2 FQNEAQ (reference sequence). V gave up 0 bases and J gave up 4 bases, with 12 bases separating them. In DNA form, the CDR3 reads TGTGCCAGCAGCTTAGCACAGGGTGGCAGAGAGACCCAGTACTTC. It yields the protein CASSLAQGGRETQYF.

This clone was seen a few times. This chain connects TRBV7-2 to TRBJ2-3, with D unresolved. This CDR3 has 12 residues. The V gene's germline CDR1 is SGHTA and CDR2 FQGNSA. The V gene lost 1 base and the J gene lost 4 bases, with 3 bases spanning the gap. The chain's CDR3 is CASSLVADTQYF. The CDR3 nucleotides read TGTGCCAGCAGCTTAGTAGCAGATACGCAGTATTTT.

V usage is TRBV6-1 and J usage is TRBJ2-7; D is possibly TRBD1 (8 bases). The germline V gene has CDR1 MNHNS and CDR2 SASEGT. CDR3 length equals 14 residues. Trimming cost V 7 bases and J 2 bases, with 15 bases left between them. CDR3: CASKHRGGTYEQYF. The CDR3 nucleotides are TGTGCCAGCAAACACAGGGGGGGGACCTACGAGCAGTACTTC.

The chain recombines TRBV5-6 with TRBJ2-7; 9 positions agree with TRBD2. Germline V gene sequence: CDR1 SGHDT, CDR2 YYEEEE. V was clipped by 1 base and J by 3 bases; unmatched bases: 2. The length of the CDR3 is 14 residues. The CDR3 nucleotides read TGTGCCAGCAGCTTGTCAGCGGGGGGCTACGAGCAGTACTTC. This codes for CASSLSAGGYEQYF.

The chain uses TRBV30 and TRBJ2-3; the D gene is possibly TRBD1 (6 bases). Trimming cost V 4 bases and J 0 bases, with 14 bases left between them. The germline gives CDR1 GTSNPN, CDR2 SVGIG (reference sequence). This CDR3 is built from 15 residues. CDR3 in DNA: TGTGCCTGGAATAAATGGGACACTAGCACAGATACGCAGTATTTT. Its protein is CAWNKWDTSTDTQYF.

This clone was detected only a few times. The chain combines TRBV7-2 with TRBJ1-5; perhaps TRBD1 as D (5 bases). This CDR3 region has 16 residues. Germline CDR1 and CDR2: SGHTA and FQGNSA. Between the trimmed V and J ends, which lost 5 bases and 0 bases, there was a span of 14 bases. In DNA form, the CDR3 reads TGTGCCAGCAGCCCAGGGCAGGCTTATAGCAATCAGCCCCAGCATTTT. Translation: CASSPGQAYSNQPQHF.

The sample holds one count of this clone. The chain couples TRBV27 to TRBJ1-1; perhaps TRBD1 as D (5 bases). The CDR3 loop spans 14 amino acids. The germline V gene encodes CDR1 MNHEY and CDR2 SMNVEV (reference sequence). V was shortened by 3 bases and J by 1 base, with 9 bases between the two germline ends. The DNA for the CDR3 is TGTGCCAGCAGTTTGTCGGGGCCGAACACTGAAGCTTTCTTT. It is translated as CASSLSGPNTEAFF.

The V call is TRBV7-6, the J call TRBJ2-2; TRBD1 matches at 7 bases. The V gene end was trimmed by 5 bases and the J gene end by 2 bases; junction bases not matched to a gene: 8. This CDR3 spans 16 amino acids. Germline V lookup: CDR1 SGHVS, CDR2 FNYEAQ. CDR3 coding DNA: TGTGCCAGCAGCACGCCCGGGACAGATAACACCGGGGAGCTGTTTTTT. Encoded protein: CASSTPGTDNTGELFF.

V usage is TRBV14 and J usage is TRBJ2-1; 15 bases line up with TRBD2. This CDR3 contains 17 residues. J gave up 3 bases and V 4 bases, and 4 bases lay outside the gene matches. CDR1 and CDR2 (germline): SGHDN, FVKESK. The DNA for the CDR3 is TGTGCCAGCAGCCCGGGGACTAGCGGGGGGTACTACAATGAGCAGTTCTTC. Its translation is CASSPGTSGGYYNEQFF.

This rearrangement joins TRBV29-1 to TRBJ1-2; a weak D match, TRBD1 (5 bases). This CDR3 region has 13 residues. V was cut by 8 bases and J by 6 bases, with 19 bases left in between. CDR1 is SQVTM and CDR2 is ANQGSEA in the germline V gene. CDR3 coding DNA: TGCAGCACCGAGTTTAGCAGGGTGGATGGCTACACCTTC. Its protein product is CSTEFSRVDGYTF.

The V and J genes are TRBV7-9 and TRBJ1-1, with unresolved D. The germline gives CDR1 SEHNR, CDR2 FQNEAQ (reference sequence). Deletions cut 1 base from V and 6 bases from J, with 6 bases between. The CDR3 extends over 12 amino acids. The CDR3 DNA reads TGTGCCAGCAGCTTAGGGACCTCTGAAGCTTTCTTT. This encodes CASSLGTSEAFF.

The chain carries TRBV14 and TRBJ2-5; D not resolved. This CDR3 contains 15 residues. CDR1 SGHDN and CDR2 FVKESK come from the germline V gene. The germline V and J ends were trimmed by 1 base and 5 bases, with 14 bases remaining between them. CDR3: CASSQGRAPRETQYF. In DNA form, the CDR3 reads TGTGCCAGCAGCCAAGGCCGGGCCCCCCGGGAGACCCAGTACTTC.

The chain combines TRBV5-1 with TRBJ1-6, with D hard to call. The CDR3 is 13 amino acids. The V gene's germline CDR1 is SGHRS and CDR2 YFSETQ. The ends were cut back, 4 bases at V and 10 bases at J, with 12 bases in the middle. CDR3: CASSARLGSPLHF. DNA of the CDR3: TGCGCCAGCAGCGCCAGATTAGGCTCACCCCTCCACTTT.

The V and J genes are TRBV6-6 and TRBJ2-5; no firm D call. Germline V gene lookup returns CDR1 MNHNY and CDR2 SVGAGI (reference sequence). Trimming removed 0 bases at V and 4 bases at J, with 9 bases between. This CDR3 has 14 residues. CDR3 residues: CASSYSSVGETQYF. CDR3 coding DNA: TGTGCCAGCAGTTACTCATCCGTCGGAGAGACCCAGTACTTC.

The CDR3 DNA follows: TGTGCCAGCAGCTTACTAGACCTCCAAGAGACCCAGTACTTC. Translation: CASSLLDLQETQYF. V and J are TRBV7-8 and TRBJ2-5; D is unclear. CDR1 and CDR2 from the germline V gene are SGHVS and FQNEAQ. CDR3 length equals 14 residues. The germline V and J ends were trimmed by 2 bases and 1 base, with 8 bases remaining between them.

This clone was counted only a few times. This CDR3 is also generated by other DNA sequences in the sample. V and J are TRBV9 and TRBJ2-3; the match to TRBD2 covers 11 bases. Unmatched junction bases numbered 6, after V lost 0 bases and J lost 6 bases. This CDR3 spans 16 amino acids. Per the germline V gene, CDR1 is SGDLS and CDR2 is YYNGEE. CDR3 in amino acids: CASSVDSGGATDTQYF. The CDR3 DNA reads as TGTGCCAGCAGCGTAGATAGCGGGGGGGCAACTGATACGCAGTATTTT.